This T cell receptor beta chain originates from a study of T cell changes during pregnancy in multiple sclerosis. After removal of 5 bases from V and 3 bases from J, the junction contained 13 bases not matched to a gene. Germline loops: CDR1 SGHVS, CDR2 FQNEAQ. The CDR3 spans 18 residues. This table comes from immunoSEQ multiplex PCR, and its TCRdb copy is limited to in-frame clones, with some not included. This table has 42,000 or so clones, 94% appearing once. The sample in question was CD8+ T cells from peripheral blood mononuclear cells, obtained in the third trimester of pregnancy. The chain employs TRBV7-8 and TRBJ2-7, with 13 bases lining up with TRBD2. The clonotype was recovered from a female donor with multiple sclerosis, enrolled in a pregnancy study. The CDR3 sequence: CASSLIGGLAGEGYEQYF. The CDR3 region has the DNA TGTGCCAGCAGCCTGATCGGTGGACTAGCGGGAGAAGGCTACGAGCAGTACTTC.